The T cell receptor (beta chain) described here comes from a study of cytomegalovirus exposure and HLA in healthy donors. Use of 60 Vbeta and 13 Jbeta primers characterized the PCR. Sequencing was performed with immunoSEQ multiplex PCR; in TCRdb, only in-frame clones are kept and a portion is missing. This table has about 150,000 clones, 60% to 85% appearing once. Germline V gene lookup returns CDR1 SGHTA and CDR2 FQGNSA. Deletions cut 3 bases from V and 5 bases from J, with 17 bases between. The CDR3 covers 16 residues. This clone was detected once. Its antigen remains unidentified. Healthy donors of bone marrow made up the group. Study results and caveats: In a later analysis, 16,951 TCR beta sequences were associated with HLA alleles at 0.05 false discovery rate.

This receptor was identified in a man aged 40-49 years in good health and CMV-seropositive. The material sequenced was PBMCs. This sequence joins TRBV7-2 and TRBJ1-5; D is perhaps TRBD1 (6 bases). The CDR3 DNA follows: TGTGCCAGCAGCTTCTTTGGGGGCGAGTTACATCAGCCCCAGCATTTT. As protein: CASSFFGGELHQPQHF.